The following is a T cell receptor (beta chain) sequence with its context. Its target is not known. Generated by immunoSEQ multiplex PCR, the TCRdb table keeps only in-frame clones and is missing some. The profile shows 65,000 to 80,000 clones, approximately 94% of them singletons. Trimming stripped 5 bases from V and 10 bases from J, with 18 bases between. Germline CDR1 SGHVS, CDR2 FNYEAQ. The CDR3 contains 15 residues. The data stem from a study of cytomegalovirus exposure and HLA in healthy donors. Study-level findings and limits: TCR sequences were mostly rare, though some public TCRs occurred in many donors.

Sequencing input: PBMCs. The receptor comes from a woman under 30 in good health and CMV-seropositive. The chain has TRBV7-6 and TRBJ1-6; D is perhaps TRBD1 (6 bases). The CDR3 DNA reads as TGTGCCAGCAGCCCGCGACAGGCTGTAGGCTCACCCCTCCACTTT. Amino acids: CASSPRQAVGSPLHF.